The 7 T cell receptor beta chains listed next were all sequenced from one sample in a study of control samples from healthy donors and cancer patients (dated by TCRdb to 2020 to 2021). Library prep was done by the immunoSEQ multiplex PCR assay. TCRdb took this table from immuneACCESS and kept in-frame rearrangements with V and J called. Such tables lack part of the clones; where checked against another copy, unresolved V genes explain under half of the gap, and the rest is unexplained. Here the sample has under 150,000 clones; around nine tenths occur a single time. The ten largest clones take up 4.9% of the sample. What was sequenced was blood. The receptors shown here come from a man younger than 40 in good health.

The chain recombines TRBV19 with TRBJ2-5; no reliable D call. Trimming cost V 4 bases and J 0 bases, with 9 bases left between them. CDR1 and CDR2 (germline): LNHDA, SQIVND (reference sequence). The CDR3 loop spans 14 amino acids. CDR3 protein: CASSTVGYQETQYF. The CDR3 DNA follows: TGTGCCAGTAGTACAGTAGGTTACCAAGAGACCCAGTACTTC.

The rearrangement joins TRBV9 to TRBJ2-2; no reliable D call. CDR3 length: 13 residues. V dropped 0 bases and J dropped 6 bases, with 6 bases sitting between them. Per germline, CDR1 SGDLS and CDR2 YYNGEE. CDR3 bases: TGTGCCAGCAGCGTAGGGCGGTCCGGGGAGCTGTTTTTT. This translates into CASSVGRSGELFF. Full variable domain (outside the CDR3, taken from reference TRBV9 and TRBJ2-2): DSGVTQTPKHLITATGQRVTLRCSPRSGDLSVYWYQQSLDQGLQFLIQYYNGEERAKGNILERFSAQQFPDLHSELNLSSLELGDSALYFCASSVGRSGELFFGEGSRLTVL.

The sample holds a few counts of this clone. The gene calls are TRBV13 and TRBJ2-7, with D perhaps matching TRBD1 (7 bases). Germline lookup yields CDR1 PRHDT and CDR2 FYEKMQ (reference sequence). The CDR3 totals 14 residues. The V end was cut by 5 bases, the J end by 6 bases, with 17 bases between. Written as DNA, the CDR3 is TGTGCCAGCAGCGCGCAGGGGGGTTCTGGCGAGCAGTACTTC. Its translation is CASSAQGGSGEQYF.

This chain joins TRBV6-6 and TRBJ2-7, with 11 positions matching TRBD2. Germline CDR1 reads MNHNY; CDR2 reads SVGAGI (reference sequence). The CDR3 covers 15 residues. With V trimmed by 4 bases and J by 1 base, 3 bases remained unmatched. The CDR3 sequence is CASSSGTSGSYEQYF. The CDR3 nucleotides read TGTGCCAGCAGTTCGGGGACTAGCGGATCCTACGAGCAGTACTTC.

This chain links TRBV5-4 with TRBJ2-7, with D possibly called TRBD1 or TRBD2 (5 bases each). V gave up 4 bases and J gave up 3 bases, with 17 bases separating them. Germline V gene lookup returns CDR1 SGHNT and CDR2 YYREEE (reference sequence). This CDR3 has 15 residues. DNA of the CDR3: TGTGCCAGCAGCCCAACGGGGCCGGAGAACTACGAGCAGTACTTC. It translates to CASSPTGPENYEQYF.

This chain links TRBV7-9 with TRBJ2-3; TRBD2 might be the D (5 bases). The CDR3 covers 16 residues. Deletions cut 5 bases from V and 3 bases from J, with 18 bases between. The germline CDR1 and CDR2 sequences are SEHNR and FQNEAQ (reference sequence). The DNA for the CDR3 is TGTGCCAGCAGCCCCCGGACTCGCGGCCAGACAGATACGCAGTATTTT. Residues: CASSPRTRGQTDTQYF.

The V call is TRBV4-1, the J call TRBJ2-3, with 8 bases aligning to TRBD2. J lost 3 bases, V lost 2 bases, and 4 bases had no gene match. Germline CDR1 MGHRA, CDR2 YSYEKL. The CDR3 length is 15 residues. As DNA, the CDR3 is TGCGCCAGCAGCCAACTGGGACTAGTGACAGATACGCAGTATTTT. Translated: CASSQLGLVTDTQYF.